These T cell receptor beta chains were read from a single sample in a study of T-cell reconstitution after alpha-beta-depleted transplantation in children. TCRdb reprocessed the PCR reads via MiXCR and lists one record per CDR3 protein. The data show roughly 500,000 distinct CDR3 sequences, roughly 33% seen once. The sequenced sample was PBMCs from the stem cell graft donor, obtained from the stem cell graft. These receptors were taken from a human donor who donated a stem cell graft to a child with aplastic anemia. Both conserved end residues are part of each CDR3. D genes are given only for firm matches. The size entry is marked missing in some rows and otherwise reads once, few, many or a size class.

v_gene	abundance	d_gene	j_gene	CDR3aa	CDR3nt
TRBV5-1	NA	NA	TRBJ1-2	CASSLEGGSNYGYTF	TGCGCCAGCAGCTTGGAGGGAGGTAGTAACTATGGCTACACCTTC
TRBV6-5	few	NA	TRBJ2-1	CASSYSRDRSYNEQFF	TGTGCCAGCAGTTACTCGAGGGATCGCTCCTACAATGAGCAGTTCTTC
TRBV7-2	NA	NA	TRBJ1-1	CASSFTGGLNTEAFF	TGTGCCAGCAGCTTCACAGGTGGTTTGAACACTGAAGCTTTCTTT
TRBV5-1	NA	NA	TRBJ2-5	CASMVGETQYF	TGCGCCAGCATGGTGGGCGAGACCCAGTACTTC
TRBV12-3/TRBV12-4	few	NA	TRBJ2-5	CASMRDRIKETQYF	TGTGCCAGCATGCGGGATAGGATCAAAGAGACCCAGTACTTC
TRBV6-1	few	TRBD1	TRBJ1-6	CASSTGEGATLHF	TGTGCCAGCAGTACAGGGGAGGGGGCTACTCTCCACTTT
TRBV7-9	NA	NA	TRBJ1-2	CASSLDSRYYGYTF	TGTGCCAGCAGCTTGGACTCACGATACTATGGCTACACCTTC
TRBV12-3/TRBV12-4	NA	NA	TRBJ2-1	CASRGSGFFDEQFF	TGTGCCAGCAGAGGAAGTGGTTTTTTCGATGAGCAGTTCTTC
TRBV29-1	NA	NA	TRBJ2-3	CSVERQGDTQYF	TGCAGCGTGGAACGTCAGGGAGATACGCAGTATTTT
TRBV20-1	NA	TRBD1	TRBJ1-2	CSARRTGNYGYTF	TGCAGTGCTAGAAGGACAGGGAACTATGGCTACACCTTC
TRBV27	NA	NA	TRBJ1-5	CASRVQGDQPQHF	TGTGCCAGCAGGGTGCAGGGAGATCAGCCCCAGCATTTT
TRBV4-2	NA	TRBD1	TRBJ1-5	CASSLDLSSGTGYSNQPQHF	TGTGCCAGCAGCCTAGATTTGTCGTCCGGGACAGGGTATAGCAATCAGCCCCAGCATTTT
TRBV7-2	NA	NA	TRBJ1-6	CASSPGGSVVNSPLHF	TGTGCCAGCAGCCCGGGGGGGAGTGTCGTCAATTCACCCCTCCACTTT
TRBV7-2	many	TRBD2	TRBJ2-5	CASSRSGNSETQYF	TGTGCCAGCAGCCGTAGCGGGAATTCAGAGACCCAGTACTTC
TRBV12-3/TRBV12-4	NA	NA	TRBJ2-1	CASSTIASVPYNEQFF	TGTGCCAGCAGTACCATAGCCAGCGTCCCCTACAATGAGCAGTTCTTC
TRBV18	few	NA	TRBJ1-4	CASSPFRGLSEKLFF	TGTGCCAGCTCACCCTTTCGGGGCCTGAGTGAAAAACTGTTTTTT
TRBV6-2/TRBV6-3	few	TRBD1	TRBJ2-1	CASINRGLDNEQFF	TGTGCCAGCATTAACAGGGGGCTGGACAATGAGCAGTTCTTC
TRBV12-3/TRBV12-4	few	NA	TRBJ2-1	CASRRAGLMNEQFF	TGTGCCAGCCGTAGGGCCGGTTTGATGAATGAGCAGTTCTTC
TRBV27	NA	NA	TRBJ1-1	CASAILLGTEAFF	TGTGCCAGTGCTATATTGTTGGGCACTGAAGCTTTCTTT
TRBV27	once	NA	TRBJ1-5	CASSTTPAGNQPQHF	TGTGCCAGCAGCACTACCCCCGCGGGCAATCAGCCCCAGCATTTT
TRBV2	NA	NA	TRBJ2-3	CASKGTSDTQYF	TGTGCCAGCAAGGGGACTTCCGATACGCAGTATTTT
TRBV12-3/TRBV12-4	few	NA	TRBJ2-4	CASSPVAGQNIQYF	TGTGCCAGCAGCCCCGTGGCGGGACAAAACATTCAGTACTTC
TRBV30	NA	NA	TRBJ1-2	CAWNRPGGQYGYTF	TGTGCCTGGAACCGACCCGGAGGGCAGTATGGCTACACCTTC
TRBV6-5	many	TRBD1	TRBJ2-7	CASRTDRGLSYEQYF	TGTGCCAGCAGAACCGACAGGGGGCTGTCCTACGAGCAGTACTTC
TRBV19	NA	NA	TRBJ2-3	CASRVAGSSTDTQYF	TGTGCCAGTAGAGTCGCCGGGTCTAGCACAGATACGCAGTATTTT
TRBV19	NA	NA	TRBJ1-1	CASRFRDGEAFF	TGTGCCAGTAGATTTCGGGACGGTGAAGCTTTCTTT
TRBV4-3	few	NA	TRBJ2-1	CASSQELASREQFF	TGCGCCAGCAGCCAAGAGCTAGCCTCAAGGGAGCAGTTCTTC
TRBV20-1	NA	NA	TRBJ2-4	CSARVGGGGNIQYF	TGCAGTGCTCGTGTTGGGGGAGGGGGAAACATTCAGTACTTC
TRBV20-1	NA	TRBD2	TRBJ2-7	CSARTSGMGYEQYF	TGCAGTGCCCGGACTAGCGGGATGGGCTACGAGCAGTACTTC
TRBV7-3	NA	NA	TRBJ2-7	CASREAGSGSYEQYF	TGTGCCAGCAGAGAGGCGGGGTCAGGCTCCTACGAGCAGTACTTC